Each of the 18 T cell receptor beta chains below was sequenced from the same sample in a study of blood T cell repertoires in COVID-19. Clones were read by immunoSEQ multiplex PCR, and TCRdb kept only the in-frame ones, dropping some. The repertoire consists of roughly 120,000 clones, with around nine tenths occurring once and the leading ten covering roughly 5%. Sequencing was performed on peripheral blood. The receptor set was obtained from a man between 60 and 75 years old with COVID-19, enrolled during active disease.

The chain joins TRBV2 to TRBJ2-1; no clear D gene. Germline loops: CDR1 SNHLY, CDR2 FYNNEI. Trimming left V 9 bases short and J 4 bases short, with 7 bases between. The CDR3 sequence is 11 residues long. Here the CDR3 DNA reads TGTGCCAGTTCTTCGTACAATGAGCAGTTCTTC. Translation: CASSSYNEQFF.

The genes are TRBV7-2 and TRBJ2-1; D possibly corresponds to TRBD2 (5 bases). This CDR3 is 13 amino acids long. CDR1 and CDR2 (germline): SGHTA, FQGNSA. The V end was cut by 4 bases, the J end by 12 bases, with 16 bases between. CDR3 nucleotides: TGTGCCAGCAGCTCCTGGGCCCGAGAGGGGCAGTTCTTC. It is translated as CASSSWAREGQFF.

This rearrangement joins TRBV7-9 to TRBJ2-7, with 8 bases that match TRBD1. The CDR3 is 14 residues long. CDR1 SEHNR and CDR2 FQNEAQ come from the germline V gene (reference sequence). V gave up 1 base and J gave up 5 bases; unmatched junction bases: 4. CDR3 nucleotides: TGTGCCAGCAGCTTAGATCCGGGACAGGACGAGCAGTACTTC. Its translation is CASSLDPGQDEQYF.

V gene TRBV9 combines with J gene TRBJ1-1; weak D call: TRBD1 (6 bases). Germline loops: CDR1 SGDLS, CDR2 YYNGEE. The CDR3 spans 15 residues. Trimming pared 0 bases from V and 2 bases from J, leaving 11 bases between. The CDR3 DNA is TGTGCCAGCAGCGTAGATCCAGGGGCAAACACTGAAGCTTTCTTT. Its translation: CASSVDPGANTEAFF.

The genes are TRBV7-6 and TRBJ2-3; possible D gene TRBD1, 7 bases. V was cut by 6 bases and J by 2 bases, with 27 bases left in between. Germline lookup yields CDR1 SGHVS and CDR2 FNYEAQ. The CDR3 runs to 19 residues. The CDR3 loop is CASSHGARGAPMDTDTQYF. The CDR3 nucleotides read TGTGCCAGCAGTCACGGGGCCAGGGGGGCGCCCATGGACACAGATACGCAGTATTTT.

The rearrangement joins TRBV19 to TRBJ2-7; 10 bases fit TRBD1. This CDR3 has 15 residues. Germline V gene data show CDR1 as LNHDA and CDR2 as SQIVND (reference sequence). Losses at the gene ends were 4 bases for V and 3 bases for J; bases not matched to a gene: 6. The CDR3 DNA reads as TGTGCCAGTAGTAAGGGGCGGACAGGGGGCTACGAGCAGTACTTC. It codes for CASSKGRTGGYEQYF.

V and J are TRBV6-5 and TRBJ1-4; D call uncertain. Germline V gene sequence: CDR1 MNHEY, CDR2 SVGAGI. Trimming removed 0 bases from V and 8 bases from J, with 13 bases in between. The CDR3 extends over 15 amino acids. CDR3 DNA sequence: TGTGCCAGCAGTTACTCGGAGGTCGTGGGAGAAAAACTGTTTTTT. This sequence encodes CASSYSEVVGEKLFF.

CDR3 protein: CASSQDRGQGAQPQHF. For the CDR3, the DNA is TGCGCCAGCAGCCAAGATCGAGGGCAGGGGGCTCAGCCCCAGCATTTT. This chain joins TRBV4-3 and TRBJ1-5; 8 nucleotides align to TRBD1. This CDR3 is built from 16 residues. Germline V gene data show CDR1 as LGHNA and CDR2 as YSLEER. V lost 0 bases to trimming and J lost 6 bases; unmatched junction nucleotides: 7.

The chain employs TRBV4-1 and TRBJ2-7, with unresolved D. This CDR3 is 13 amino acids long. The germline gives CDR1 MGHRA, CDR2 YSYEKL. V lost 3 bases and J 3 bases, leaving 9 bases between the germline ends. CDR3 sequence (DNA): TGCGCCAGCAGCCATACCCCAGACTACGAGCAGTACTTC. Translation: CASSHTPDYEQYF.

V and J are TRBV9 and TRBJ1-2; 9 nucleotides align to TRBD1. V lost 6 bases and J lost 5; bases outside the gene matches: 8. Per the germline V gene, CDR1 is SGDLS and CDR2 is YYNGEE. This CDR3 is built from 14 residues. The CDR3 region is CASTSGQGTYGYTF. The CDR3 coding sequence is TGTGCCAGCACCTCGGGACAGGGAACTTATGGCTACACCTTC.

The chain has TRBV5-1 and TRBJ1-6; TRBD1 might be the D (5 bases). The CDR3 runs to 17 residues. Between the trimmed V and J ends, which lost 4 bases and 5 bases, there was a span of 19 bases. The germline gives CDR1 SGHRS, CDR2 YFSETQ. The CDR3 DNA reads TGCGCCAGCAGCATACTACCCCGACAGCTAAATAATTCACCCCTCCACTTT. It translates to CASSILPRQLNNSPLHF.

The CDR3 protein is CASSRRTSGSSIEQFF. The CDR3 coding sequence is TGTGCCAGCAGTCGCCGGACTAGCGGGAGCTCTATTGAGCAGTTCTTC. The chain links TRBV6-2 or TRBV6-3 to TRBJ2-1, with 13 bases lining up with TRBD2. CDR3 length: 16 residues. The trim removed 5 bases at V and 9 bases at J, leaving 10 bases unmatched. Germline values: CDR1 MNHEY, CDR2 SVGEGT.

V is TRBV5-5 and J is TRBJ1-2, with 7 bases fitting TRBD1. Losses at the gene ends were 4 bases for V and 11 bases for J; bases not matched to a gene: 11. The CDR3 is made up of 13 amino acids. The germline V gene encodes CDR1 SGHKS and CDR2 YYEKEE (reference sequence). The DNA for the CDR3 is TGTGCCAGCAGCCCGAGGGGACAGTTGGGGTACACCTTC. Translated: CASSPRGQLGYTF.

The genes are TRBV29-1 and TRBJ2-1; 10 bases align to TRBD2. Unmatched junction bases numbered 8, after V lost 4 bases and J lost 8 bases. Germline CDR1 is SQVTM and CDR2 is ANQGSEA. The CDR3 loop spans 14 amino acids. The CDR3 coding sequence is TGCAGCGTTGTGGGACTAGCGAAGGGACATGAGCAGTTCTTC. This codes for CSVVGLAKGHEQFF.

This clone has a handful of counts. V and J are TRBV7-2 and TRBJ1-4, with D maybe TRBD1 (5 bases). The CDR3 contains 14 residues. Between the trimmed V and J ends, which lost 3 bases and 8 bases, there was a span of 13 bases. Looked up from germline, CDR1 is SGHTA and CDR2 is FQGNSA. This CDR3 is CASSLGGSDEKLFF. For the CDR3, the DNA is TGTGCCAGCAGCTTGGGGGGGTCCGACGAAAAACTGTTTTTT.

The rearrangement uses TRBV19 and TRBJ2-1, with TRBD2 identical over 11 bases. The trim removed 8 bases at V and 0 bases at J, leaving 12 bases unmatched. Germline loops: CDR1 LNHDA, CDR2 SQIVND (reference sequence). The CDR3 runs 18 residues. The CDR3 DNA sequence: TGTGCCAGTCGGGGACTAGCGGAGGGGCCGAGCTCCTACAATGAGCAGTTCTTC. The encoded protein is CASRGLAEGPSSYNEQFF.

The CDR3 loop reads CASRQGSGTDTQYF. The CDR3 nucleotides are TGTGCCAGCAGACAGGGGAGTGGGACAGATACGCAGTATTTT. The chain uses TRBV11-2 and TRBJ2-3, with 7 bases matching TRBD1. This CDR3 region has 14 residues. The germline V gene encodes CDR1 SGHAT and CDR2 FQNNGV. V lost 6 bases, J lost 3 bases, and 6 bases stayed unmatched.

There are a few counts of this clone. The chain employs TRBV4-3 and TRBJ2-1; TRBD2 aligns across 9 bases. This CDR3 comprises 15 residues. Germline values: CDR1 LGHNA, CDR2 YSLEER. Losses at the gene ends were 0 bases for V and 4 bases for J; bases not matched to a gene: 1. The CDR3 is CASSQDSGGYNEQFF. The CDR3 bases are TGCGCCAGCAGCCAAGATAGCGGGGGTTACAATGAGCAGTTCTTC.